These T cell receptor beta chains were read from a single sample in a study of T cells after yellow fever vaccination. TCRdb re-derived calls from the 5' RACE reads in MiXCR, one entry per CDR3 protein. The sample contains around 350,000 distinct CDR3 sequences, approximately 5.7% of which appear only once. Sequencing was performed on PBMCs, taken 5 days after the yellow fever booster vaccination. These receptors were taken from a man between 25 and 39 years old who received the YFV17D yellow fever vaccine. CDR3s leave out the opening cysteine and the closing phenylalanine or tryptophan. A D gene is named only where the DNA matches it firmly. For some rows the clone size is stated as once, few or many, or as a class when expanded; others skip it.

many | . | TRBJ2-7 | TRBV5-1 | ASSQTGFAYEQY
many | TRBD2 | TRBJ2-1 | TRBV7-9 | ASAPRTSEYNEQF
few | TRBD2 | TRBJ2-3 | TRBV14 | ASSAGLPTDTQY
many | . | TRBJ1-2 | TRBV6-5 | ASSYFGQRANYGYT
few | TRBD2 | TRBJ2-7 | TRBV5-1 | ASSLSQTSVRYEQY
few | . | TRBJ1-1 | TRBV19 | ASSPNSGAAF
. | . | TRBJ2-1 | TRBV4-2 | ASSPLTGSQRSSYNEQF
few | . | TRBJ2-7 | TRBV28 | ASRLSWRRTSSYEQY
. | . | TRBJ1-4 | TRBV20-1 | SARDGGGEKLF
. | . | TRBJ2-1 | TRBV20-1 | SASFWDEQF
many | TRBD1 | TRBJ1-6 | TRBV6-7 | ASSHGDRGNSPLH
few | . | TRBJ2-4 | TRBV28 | ASSSRTFRVVQY
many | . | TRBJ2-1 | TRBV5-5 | AISLNSANEQF
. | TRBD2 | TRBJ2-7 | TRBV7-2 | ASSGVAGPYEQY
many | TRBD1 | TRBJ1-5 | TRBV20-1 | SAGTDGNQPQH
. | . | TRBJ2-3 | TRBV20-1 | SALLSLTDTQY
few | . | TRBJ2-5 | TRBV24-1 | ATSDLEETQY
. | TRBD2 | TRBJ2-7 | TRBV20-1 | SASPLGRGADEQY
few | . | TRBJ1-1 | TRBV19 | ASKRGLNTEAF
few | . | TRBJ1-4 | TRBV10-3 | AISVVENEKLF
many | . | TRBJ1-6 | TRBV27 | ASSWGGSEGSPLH
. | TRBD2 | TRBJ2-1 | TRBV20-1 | CASKRALSGMDEQF
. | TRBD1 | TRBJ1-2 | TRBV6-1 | ASTQTTGTGAGYT
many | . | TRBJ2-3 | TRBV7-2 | ASSLGSKDTQY
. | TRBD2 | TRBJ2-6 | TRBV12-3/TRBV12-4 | ASSPGGKGANVLT
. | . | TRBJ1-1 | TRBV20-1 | SAPLNTEAF
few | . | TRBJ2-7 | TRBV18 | ASSPATGTYEQY
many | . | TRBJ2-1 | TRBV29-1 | SVYREYNEQF
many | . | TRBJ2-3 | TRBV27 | ARGQISTDTQY
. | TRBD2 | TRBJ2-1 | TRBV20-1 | SARVLAGGTYNEQF
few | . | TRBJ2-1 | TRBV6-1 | ASHLSGESYNEQF
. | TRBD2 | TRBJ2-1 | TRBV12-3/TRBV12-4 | ASSFTWTSGSNEQF
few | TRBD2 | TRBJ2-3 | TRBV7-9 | ASSLFRTSGRSDTQY
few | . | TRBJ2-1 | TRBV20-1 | CARDPTAGLGNEQF
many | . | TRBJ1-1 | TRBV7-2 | ASSLPFVNTEAF
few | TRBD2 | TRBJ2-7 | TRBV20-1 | SVLAGVYEQY
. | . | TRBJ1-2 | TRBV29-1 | SVDGQIYGYT
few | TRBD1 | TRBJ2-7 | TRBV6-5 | ASSYPRDRGTYEQY
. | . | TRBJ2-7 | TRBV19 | ASSDDWGQSSYEQY
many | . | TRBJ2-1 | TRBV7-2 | ASSLALNNEQF
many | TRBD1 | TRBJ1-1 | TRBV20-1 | SARDGQGNTEAF
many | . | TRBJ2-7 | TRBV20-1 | SARDGASRSYEQY
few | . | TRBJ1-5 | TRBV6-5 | ASSYNRVEWPQH
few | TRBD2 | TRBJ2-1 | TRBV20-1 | SAPPRRDYIFEQF
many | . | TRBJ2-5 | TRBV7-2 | ASSLAREETQY
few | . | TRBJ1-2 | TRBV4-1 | ASSQERLQTGKGYT
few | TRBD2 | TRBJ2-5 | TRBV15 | ATSRDLRLADQETQY
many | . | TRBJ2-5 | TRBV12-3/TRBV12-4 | ASSFRGRDRETQY
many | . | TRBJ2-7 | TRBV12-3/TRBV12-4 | ASGSGAYEQY
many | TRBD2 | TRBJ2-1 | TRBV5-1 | ASRATSGSFDEQF
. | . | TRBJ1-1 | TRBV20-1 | SALPTDSNTEAF
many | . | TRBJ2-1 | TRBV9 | ASSAQGGGYNEQF